This TCR beta chain was documented in a study of CD8 T cells in ankylosing spondylitis. Points on this clonotype: Its antigen is unidentified.

TCRdb ran MiXCR on the 5' RACE reads and lists one entry per CDR3 protein. The sample has 350,000 to 450,000 distinct CDR3 sequences; about 25% are singletons. From germline, CDR1 is SGHRS and CDR2 YFSETQ. The CDR3 is made up of 14 amino acids. V lost 4 bases to trimming and J lost 0 bases, with 10 bases between them. Study-wide points: Clones tied to disease were said to be significantly enriched in matched ankylosing spondylitis synovial fluid. What seemed typical of ankylosing spondylitis blood was a TCR beta motif built from several highly homologous variants.

This sequence was found in a male donor with ankylosing spondylitis. The chain couples TRBV5-1 to TRBJ1-1; D is possibly TRBD1 (6 bases). The sample was blood, either unsorted or a sorted T cell fraction (not recorded which). CDR3 nucleotides: TGCGCCAGCAGCGGACAGACCATGAACACTGAAGCTTTCTTT. Translation gives CASSGQTMNTEAFF.